This T cell receptor (beta chain) was retrieved from a study of blood T cell repertoires in COVID-19. Across the whole study: The United States, Italy and Spain provided the acute and convalescent COVID-19 samples. Sources were T cells, B-cell-depleted T cells, or PBMCs; the material itself was cDNA or gDNA.

Trimming cost V 1 base and J 2 bases, with 11 bases left between them. The CDR3 consists of 15 residues. Germline CDR1 SGDLS, CDR2 YYNGEE. Per the authors' pipeline: Nucleated cell number was recorded as an estimate derived from reference gene primer amplification. Some clones are missing from TCRdb's copy, which holds only in-frame ones; the method was immunoSEQ multiplex PCR. The V and J calls and clone size come from that table; D and trimming were worked out from the DNA. The top ten hold around a tenth of the sample, which has under 45,000 clones, approximately 88% seen once. This TCR derives from a human donor in a cohort sampled during active COVID-19. The V gene is TRBV9, the J gene TRBJ2-3; D call uncertain. Source material: peripheral blood. CDR3 sequence reads: CASSVSVLFTDTQYF. In DNA, the CDR3 is TGTGCCAGCAGCGTATCGGTCCTGTTCACAGATACGCAGTATTTT.